These T cell receptor beta chains were read from a single sample in a study of response to subunit inactivated influenza vaccine. TCRdb re-derived calls from the RT-PCR reads in MiXCR, one entry per CDR3 protein. This table has roughly 170,000 distinct CDR3 sequences, about 10% appearing once. This material consisted of non-naive T cells sorted from PBMCs, taken on the day of vaccination. The receptors here all came from a man over 45 who received an inactivated influenza vaccine. CDR3s include the opening cysteine and the closing phenylalanine or tryptophan. A D gene is named only where the DNA matches it firmly. The size entry is marked missing in some rows and otherwise reads once, few, many or a size class.

>TRBV12-3/TRBV12-4|TRBJ2-2|TRBD2|-
TGTGCCAGCAGTTTAATACTAGCGGGGGGGGAGCTGTTTTTT
CASSLILAGGELFF
>TRBV2|TRBJ1-4|-|many
TGTGCCAGCAGTGATCTCTGGACAGTTGGTGATCCAACTAATGAAAAACTGTTTTTT
CASSDLWTVGDPTNEKLFF
>TRBV7-2|TRBJ2-7|-|-
TGTGCCAGCAGCCCCTCCCCCTACGAGCAGTACTTC
CASSPSPYEQYF
>TRBV7-6|TRBJ1-5|-|many
TGTGCCAGCAGCCTCGGACCCTCTTACCAGCCCCAGCATTTT
CASSLGPSYQPQHF
>TRBV12-3/TRBV12-4|TRBJ2-5|TRBD1|-
TGTGCCAGCAGTTTACGGGGGGGACAGGGGGTCGGGACCCAGTACTTC
CASSLRGGQGVGTQYF
>TRBV5-6|TRBJ1-2|-|many
TGTGCCAGCAGCCCAGGAGGGCAGGGTCACTATGGCTACACCTTC
CASSPGGQGHYGYTF
>TRBV7-2|TRBJ2-7|-|few
TGTGCCAGCAGCTTTTCAGCGCAGGGTAGTTACGAGCAGTACTTC
CASSFSAQGSYEQYF
>TRBV11-1|TRBJ2-1|-|-
TGTGCCAGCACCCAAACAGGGTCGAGGGGCTACAATGAGCAGTTCTTC
CASTQTGSRGYNEQFF
>TRBV5-6|TRBJ1-2|TRBD1|few
TGTGCCAGCAGCGAACTGGGACAGCCCGCTTACTATGGCTACACCTTC
CASSELGQPAYYGYTF
>TRBV4-3|TRBJ2-1|TRBD2|-
TGCGCCAGCAGCCAAGATGCCGGACTAGCGGGAGAGCAGTTCTTC
CASSQDAGLAGEQFF
>TRBV7-9|TRBJ2-3|TRBD2|-
TGTGCCAGCAGTTTAGCGGGGCCTAGCACAGATACGCAGTATTTT
CASSLAGPSTDTQYF
>TRBV7-2|TRBJ2-2|-|many
TGTGCCAGCAGCTTAAGCGGCAGTACGAACACCGGGGAGCTGTTTTTT
CASSLSGSTNTGELFF
>TRBV6-2/TRBV6-3|TRBJ1-6|TRBD1|many
TGTGCCAGCATCCAAAGGACAGGTTTTGGTTCACCCCTCCACTTT
CASIQRTGFGSPLHF
>TRBV20-1|TRBJ2-1|TRBD1|few
TGCAGTGCTAGTTGGAGACAGGGAGATATCGGGCAGTTCTTC
CSASWRQGDIGQFF
>TRBV14|TRBJ1-4|-|-
TGTGCCAGCAGCCAAGGACCTGAAAAACTGTTTTTT
CASSQGPEKLFF
>TRBV27|TRBJ1-5|-|many
TGTGCCAGCAGCTCGGCCGGGATGACTAGCAATCAGCCCCAGCATTTT
CASSSAGMTSNQPQHF
>TRBV24-1|TRBJ2-2|TRBD1|few
TGTGCCACCAGTGACTGGGGACAGGGAGGAACCGGGGAGCTGTTTTTT
CATSDWGQGGTGELFF
>TRBV12-3/TRBV12-4|TRBJ2-3|-|few
TGTGCCAGCAGTATAAACCGGGCAGATACGCAGTATTTT
CASSINRADTQYF
>TRBV4-3|TRBJ1-6|TRBD1|few
TGCGCCAGCAGCCAAGGATGGACAGGCCCCTATTCACCCCTCCACTTT
CASSQGWTGPYSPLHF
>TRBV3-1|TRBJ2-7|-|many
TGTGCCAGCAGCCAAGATGACAGACACGAGCAGTACTTC
CASSQDDRHEQYF